The entry that follows covers one TCR beta chain sequence. Its specificity is not known. Looked up from germline, CDR1 is SGDLS and CDR2 is YYNGEE. The V segment lost 0 bases and the J segment 9 bases; nucleotides outside the gene matches: 4. This CDR3 is 15 amino acids long. Amplification of TCR beta CDR3 regions was performed using RNA transcripts as template. TCR CDR3 regions were first amplified by RT-PCR with HTBI primers. TCRdb passed the multiplex PCR reads through MiXCR, listing each CDR3 protein once. The repertoire holds 750,000 to 950,000 distinct CDR3 sequences, with around 38% as singletons. These data come from a study of T cells in Graves' hyperthyroidism and ophthalmopathy. Study-wide results and caveats: In blood, most of the thyroid clonotypes expanded above 0.001 were also present. The authors' 13 V-J model separated ophthalmopathy from stable hyperthyroidism.

The study left out patients who had uncontrolled infection, other autoimmune disease, pregnancy or lactation. The chain has TRBV9 and TRBJ1-6; 9 nucleotides match TRBD1. Sequencing was done on a sample of blood. This sequence originates from a man between 18 and 35 years old with Graves' hyperthyroidism. In DNA, the CDR3 is TGTGCCAGCAGCGTAGTACAGGGGGCACGTTCACCCCTCCACTTT. Protein sequence: CASSVVQGARSPLHF.